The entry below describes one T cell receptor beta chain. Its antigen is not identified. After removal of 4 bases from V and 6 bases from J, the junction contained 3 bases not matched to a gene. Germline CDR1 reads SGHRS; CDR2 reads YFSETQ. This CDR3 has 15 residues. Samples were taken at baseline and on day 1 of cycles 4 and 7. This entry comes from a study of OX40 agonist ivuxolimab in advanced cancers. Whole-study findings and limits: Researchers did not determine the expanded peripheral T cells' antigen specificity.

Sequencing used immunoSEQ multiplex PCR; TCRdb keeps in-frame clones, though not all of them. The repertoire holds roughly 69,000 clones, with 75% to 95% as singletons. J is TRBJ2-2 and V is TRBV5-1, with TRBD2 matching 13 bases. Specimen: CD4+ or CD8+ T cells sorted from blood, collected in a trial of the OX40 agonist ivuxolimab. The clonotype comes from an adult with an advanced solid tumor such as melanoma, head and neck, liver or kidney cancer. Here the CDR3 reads CASSLGLAGPGELFF. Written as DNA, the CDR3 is TGCGCCAGCAGCCTGGGACTAGCGGGACCCGGGGAGCTGTTTTTT.